Following are 26 T cell receptor beta chains from one sample sequenced in a study of blood T cell repertoires in COVID-19. The repertoire was sequenced with immunoSEQ multiplex PCR; TCRdb's copy has only in-frame clones and lacks some. This sample has about 60,000 clones; over 60% occur once, and the top ten carry about 5%. Sequenced input: peripheral blood. All receptors derive from a woman between 65 and 79 years old with COVID-19, enrolled during active disease.

V gene TRBV27 combines with J gene TRBJ2-5; D remains ambiguous. CDR1 and CDR2 (germline): MNHEY, SMNVEV (reference sequence). The V and J ends lost 5 bases and 1 base respectively, with 11 bases between them. This CDR3 has 14 residues. The CDR3 DNA follows: TGTGCCAGCAGTCCCCGACATCTCCAAGAGACCCAGTACTTC. It codes for CASSPRHLQETQYF.

This chain connects TRBV7-2 to TRBJ1-6; D remains ambiguous. In germline, CDR1 is SGHTA, CDR2 FQGNSA. The CDR3 totals 17 residues. Deletions cut 2 bases from V and 6 bases from J, with 17 bases between. The CDR3 region has the DNA TGTGCCAGCAGCTTACGGAAGGATCCGGGTGGTAATTCACCCCTCCACTTT. Protein: CASSLRKDPGGNSPLHF.

V is TRBV9 and J is TRBJ2-5; 10 bases align to TRBD2. J gave up 5 bases and V 0 bases, and 10 bases lay outside the gene matches. Germline CDR1 and CDR2: SGDLS and YYNGEE. The CDR3 totals 17 residues. CDR3 sequence reads: CASSVAPSGGARETQYF. The CDR3 DNA is TGTGCCAGCAGCGTAGCACCCAGCGGGGGGGCACGGGAGACCCAGTACTTC.

The chain carries TRBV29-1 and TRBJ2-7; perhaps TRBD2 as D (6 bases). Germline V gene sequence: CDR1 SQVTM, CDR2 ANQGSEA. The CDR3 contains 13 residues. V was shortened by 1 base and J by 2 bases, with 9 bases between the two germline ends. The CDR3 is CSVEVGRPYEQYF. In DNA form, the CDR3 reads TGCAGCGTTGAAGTGGGGAGGCCCTACGAGCAGTACTTC.

CDR3 DNA sequence: TGCGCCAGCAGCCAAGATGACAGGGGTTCTGGCTACACCTTC. Amino acids: CASSQDDRGSGYTF. This chain joins TRBV4-3 and TRBJ1-2; TRBD1 agrees at 8 bases. The CDR3 is 14 amino acids. Losses at the gene ends were 0 bases for V and 7 bases for J; bases not matched to a gene: 4. The germline gives CDR1 LGHNA, CDR2 YSLEER.

The V gene is TRBV6-2 or TRBV6-3, the J gene TRBJ1-5; 7 nucleotides agree with TRBD1. The CDR3 runs to 16 residues. V shed 0 bases and J 2 bases; nucleotides not matched to a gene: 4. Germline CDR1 MNHEY, CDR2 SVGEGT. DNA of the CDR3: TGTGCCAGCAGTTACTCTCTCGGGACAGGCAATCAGCCCCAGCATTTT. Its protein is CASSYSLGTGNQPQHF.

The chain has TRBV2 and TRBJ2-7, with 10 nucleotides matching TRBD1. The CDR3 loop spans 14 amino acids. The trim removed 7 bases at V and 5 bases at J, leaving 8 bases unmatched. In germline, CDR1 is SNHLY, CDR2 FYNNEI. The DNA of the CDR3 is TGTGCCAGCACCCCCCGGGACAGGGGCCACGAGCAGTACTTC. Protein: CASTPRDRGHEQYF.

The chain recombines TRBV13 with TRBJ1-2; 9 nucleotides match TRBD1. Losses at the gene ends were 4 bases for V and 8 bases for J; bases not matched to a gene: 11. Per the germline V gene, CDR1 is PRHDT and CDR2 is FYEKMQ (reference sequence). This CDR3 contains 15 residues. The CDR3 bases are TGTGCCAGCAGCTCAGTCGGGGGACAGGGCGGGGGCTACACCTTC. Its protein is CASSSVGGQGGGYTF.

The rearrangement links TRBV11-2 to TRBJ2-1; D is ambiguous. Germline CDR1 SGHAT, CDR2 FQNNGV. The ends were cut back, 2 bases at V and 7 bases at J, with 6 bases in the middle. The CDR3 totals 12 residues. The CDR3 sequence is CASSLIANEQFF. The DNA of the CDR3 is TGTGCCAGCAGCTTAATAGCAAATGAGCAGTTCTTC.

This clone is a singleton in its sample. The rearrangement links TRBV5-5 to TRBJ1-2, with D unresolved. The germline CDR1 and CDR2 sequences are SGHKS and YYEKEE (reference sequence). The CDR3 has 16 residues. The V end was cut by 4 bases, the J end by 6 bases, with 22 bases between. CDR3 sequence: CASSPPVPQPSNGYTF. DNA for the CDR3: TGTGCCAGCAGCCCCCCGGTTCCTCAACCAAGCAATGGCTACACCTTC.

The chain couples TRBV6-5 to TRBJ2-7; 9 nucleotides match TRBD1. V gave up 5 bases and J gave up 3 bases; unmatched junction bases: 5. The CDR3 sequence is 14 residues long. The germline V gene encodes CDR1 MNHEY and CDR2 SVGAGI. CDR3 residues: CASSPGTGYYEQYV. CDR3 sequence (DNA): TGTGCCAGCAGTCCCGGGACAGGGTACTACGAGCAGTACGTC.

The V gene is TRBV7-6, the J gene TRBJ1-2; possibly TRBD1 for D (6 bases). V lost 5 bases, J lost 4 bases, and 17 bases lay in between. This CDR3 has 15 amino acids. Germline CDR1 reads SGHVS; CDR2 reads FNYEAQ. CDR3 sequence: CASSRSRGGGYGYTF. In nucleotides, the CDR3 is TGTGCCAGCAGCCGTTCAAGGGGGGGAGGCTATGGCTACACCTTC.

CDR3 loop: CASSVGQGNEQFF. CDR3 bases: TGTGCCAGCAGTGTGGGACAGGGGAATGAGCAGTTCTTC. The V and J genes are TRBV12-3 or TRBV12-4 and TRBJ2-1, with 10 bases fitting TRBD1. This CDR3 has 13 amino acids. V lost 5 bases to trimming and J lost 7 bases; unmatched junction nucleotides: 2.

This sequence joins TRBV3-1 (or the pseudogene TRBV3-2) and TRBJ1-6; D is ambiguous. Germline V lookup: CDR1 LGHDT, CDR2 YNNKEL (reference sequence). Trimming removed 4 bases from V and 7 bases from J, with 17 bases in between. CDR3 size: 16 residues. The CDR3 protein is CASSPVPRTPNSPLHF. The CDR3 nucleotides are TGTGCCAGCAGCCCGGTGCCCAGGACTCCCAATTCACCCCTCCACTTT.

This clone was seen once. The CDR3 protein is CASSTGYGYTF. DNA of the CDR3: TGTGCCAGCAGCACAGGGTATGGCTACACCTTC. V and J are TRBV7-9 and TRBJ1-2, with a possible D match to TRBD1 (6 bases). Looked up from germline, CDR1 is SEHNR and CDR2 is FQNEAQ (reference sequence). The CDR3 consists of 11 residues. The V gene lost 5 bases and the J gene lost 5 bases, with 6 bases spanning the gap.

The V and J genes are TRBV6-1 and TRBJ2-7; 11 nucleotides match TRBD2. J was trimmed by 4 bases and V by 1 base; bases with no gene match: 3. The CDR3 consists of 15 residues. Germline assignment: CDR1 MNHNS and CDR2 SASEGT. The CDR3 DNA follows: TGTGCCAGCAGTGAAGGGGCTAGCGGGAGGTACGAGCAGTACGTC. Translating it yields CASSEGASGRYEQYV.

This clone was detected only a few times. The rearrangement joins TRBV7-2 to TRBJ2-3; D may be TRBD2 (6 bases). Germline V gene sequence: CDR1 SGHTA, CDR2 FQGNSA. The CDR3 spans 15 residues. With 5 bases removed from V and 4 bases from J, the gap between germline ends came to 16 bases. The DNA of the CDR3 is TGTGCCAGCAGCACTAGCTATGAGAGGGCAGATACGCAGTATTTT. This encodes CASSTSYERADTQYF.

V usage is TRBV5-6 and J usage is TRBJ1-5; a possible D gene is TRBD1 (5 bases). Trimming shortened V by 6 bases and J by 0 bases, and 13 bases separated the two germline ends. The CDR3 totals 15 residues. Per germline, CDR1 SGHDT and CDR2 YYEEEE. The CDR3 nucleotides read TGTGCCAGCAACAATTGGGGACTTAGCAATCAGCCCCAGCATTTT. Amino acids: CASNNWGLSNQPQHF.

This chain uses TRBV19 with TRBJ2-1; 7 bases are shared with TRBD2. The CDR3 loop spans 15 amino acids. Trimming cost V 7 bases and J 4 bases; bases outside gene matches: 10. Germline CDR1 LNHDA, CDR2 SQIVND (reference sequence). The CDR3 DNA is TGTGCCAGTACCACCGGGCCTAGCGGTTACAATGAGCAGTTCTTC. Its protein product is CASTTGPSGYNEQFF.

The gene calls are TRBV5-1 and TRBJ2-2; D might be TRBD2 (6 bases). The CDR3 runs 14 residues. Per the germline V gene, CDR1 is SGHRS and CDR2 is YFSETQ. Trimming pared 2 bases from V and 6 bases from J, leaving 11 bases between. In nucleotides, the CDR3 is TGCGCCAGCAGCTTTGGCGGGGATGCCGGGGAGCTGTTTTTT. Protein: CASSFGGDAGELFF.

This rearrangement joins TRBV27 to TRBJ2-1, with 8 bases fitting TRBD2. After removal of 5 bases from V and 4 bases from J, the junction contained 7 bases not matched to a gene. The V gene's germline CDR1 is MNHEY and CDR2 SMNVEV (reference sequence). The CDR3 runs to 15 residues. CDR3 nucleotides: TGTGCCAGCAGTACGCAACTAGCGGAGTACAATGAGCAGTTCTTC. It codes for CASSTQLAEYNEQFF.

The V gene is TRBV6-5, the J gene TRBJ1-2; D remains unclear. Germline values: CDR1 MNHEY, CDR2 SVGAGI. The CDR3 runs to 14 residues. Trimming left V 6 bases short and J 2 bases short, with 13 bases between. The CDR3 loop is CASSPGGLNYGYTF. The CDR3 nucleotides are TGTGCCAGCAGCCCGGGAGGCCTAAACTATGGCTACACCTTC.

The V and J genes are TRBV5-1 and TRBJ1-4; no reliable D call. Trimming removed 1 base from V and 4 bases from J, with 8 bases in between. The CDR3 extends over 14 amino acids. Germline-derived CDR1 and CDR2 are SGHRS and YFSETQ. This chain's CDR3 is CASSLKQYNEKLFF. The DNA for the CDR3 is TGCGCCAGCAGCTTGAAGCAATATAATGAAAAACTGTTTTTT.

The genes are TRBV5-4 and TRBJ1-1; 7 nucleotides line up with TRBD1. The CDR3 extends over 15 amino acids. Germline trimming cut 0 bases from V and 1 base from J; bases unmatched to any gene: 3. The germline V gene has CDR1 SGHNT and CDR2 YYREEE (reference sequence). In nucleotides, the CDR3 is TGTGCCAGCAGCTTGGCCCGACAGGGGAACACTGAAGCTTTCTTT. It translates to CASSLARQGNTEAFF.

The V gene is TRBV7-6, the J gene TRBJ2-1; D unclear. Germline CDR1 and CDR2: SGHVS and FNYEAQ. Deletions cut 1 base from V and 2 bases from J, with 9 bases between. This CDR3 has 15 amino acids. The CDR3 DNA follows: TGTGCCAGCAGCTTAGGGGCTGGTCCCTACAATGAGCAGTTCTTC. Its protein is CASSLGAGPYNEQFF.

V gene TRBV11-2 combines with J gene TRBJ1-1; D is ambiguous. The V gene lost 5 bases and the J gene lost 4 bases, with 20 bases spanning the gap. Germline assignment: CDR1 SGHAT and CDR2 FQNNGV. The CDR3 is 16 residues long. CDR3 protein: CASSLEGGGRGTEAFF. CDR3 bases: TGTGCCAGCAGCCTTGAAGGTGGAGGGCGAGGCACTGAAGCTTTCTTT.